The 20 T cell receptor beta chains below all came from one sample that was sequenced in a study of T cell responses to AZD1222 COVID-19 vaccine. Assay: immunoSEQ multiplex PCR; the TCRdb copy retains only in-frame clones and omits some. The sample records about 100,000 clones, over 75% being singletons. The sample consisted of peripheral blood, taken on day 0 of AZD1222 vaccination. Receptor source: an adult in good health.

J is TRBJ1-2 and V is TRBV30; no definite D call. Trimming left V 0 bases short and J 0 bases short, with 8 bases between. CDR1 GTSNPN and CDR2 SVGIG come from the germline V gene (reference sequence). The CDR3 loop spans 14 amino acids. The CDR3 here is CAWSVRRTNYGYTF. The CDR3 DNA reads as TGTGCCTGGAGTGTACGGCGGACTAACTATGGCTACACCTTC.

The chain joins TRBV7-6 to TRBJ2-7, with D uncertain. The CDR3 sequence is 14 residues long. The germline gives CDR1 SGHVS, CDR2 FNYEAQ. V dropped 2 bases and J dropped 3 bases, with 11 bases sitting between them. The CDR3 nucleotides read TGTGCCAGCAGCTTATTCTCTGCAGGCTACGAGCAGTACTTC. Its translation is CASSLFSAGYEQYF.

This rearrangement joins TRBV18 to TRBJ2-7, with 8 nucleotides matching TRBD2. The CDR3 consists of 16 residues. The junction had 12 bases not matched to a gene; V was cut back by 3 bases and J by 5 bases. The germline CDR1 and CDR2 sequences are KGHSH and LQKENI. In DNA, the CDR3 is TGTGCCAGCTCACCCCTTACGGGGGGGGGTACGGACGAGCAGTACTTC. Residues: CASSPLTGGGTDEQYF.

This chain links TRBV20-1 with TRBJ2-1; 7 nucleotides align to TRBD2. The V segment lost 3 bases and the J segment 5 bases; nucleotides outside the gene matches: 13. The V gene's germline CDR1 is DFQATT and CDR2 SNEGSKA (reference sequence). The length of the CDR3 is 16 residues. CDR3 region: CSASKVGGGPDNEQFF. CDR3 DNA: TGCAGTGCTAGTAAGGTGGGGGGAGGGCCGGACAATGAGCAGTTCTTC.

The genes are TRBV12-3 or TRBV12-4 and TRBJ1-5; no clear D. The CDR3 extends over 13 amino acids. Trimming pared 5 bases from V and 7 bases from J, leaving 12 bases between. The chain's CDR3 is CASSPSLGQPQHF. In DNA form, the CDR3 reads TGTGCCAGCAGTCCGTCTCTGGGACAGCCCCAGCATTTT.

The genes are TRBV5-1 and TRBJ2-3; D gene unclear. V was clipped by 4 bases and J by 5 bases, with 14 bases between them. The CDR3 loop spans 14 amino acids. CDR1 and CDR2 (germline): SGHRS, YFSETQ. CDR3 DNA: TGCGCCAGCAGCATTGCCCAGAATCTAGATACGCAGTATTTT. Translation gives CASSIAQNLDTQYF.

This chain connects TRBV11-2 to TRBJ2-7; a weak D match, TRBD2 (6 bases). The CDR3 is 15 amino acids. V gave up 1 base and J gave up 2 bases, with 12 bases separating them. From germline, CDR1 is SGHAT and CDR2 FQNNGV. The CDR3 loop reads CASSLGGGIAYEQYF. CDR3 coding DNA: TGTGCCAGCAGCTTAGGTGGCGGGATCGCCTACGAGCAGTACTTC.

Regarding this clone: Compared with germline, one end of the junction differs, possibly owing to a read error. The genes are TRBV28 and TRBJ1-2; TRBD1 aligns across 9 bases. The CDR3 runs 12 residues. CDR1 and CDR2 (germline): MDHEN, SYDVKM. CDR3 residues: CASSLDGQGLYF. The DNA for the CDR3 is TGTGCCAGCAGCCTAGACGGACAGGGGCTGTACTTC.

The chain employs TRBV6-1 and TRBJ1-5, with a weak D call TRBD1 (5 bases). The V and J ends lost 7 bases and 0 bases respectively, with 16 bases between them. Germline CDR1 reads MNHNS; CDR2 reads SASEGT. The CDR3 runs 16 residues. This chain's CDR3 is CASTEAGVGSNQPQHF. The DNA for the CDR3 is TGTGCCAGCACCGAAGCGGGGGTCGGTAGCAATCAGCCCCAGCATTTT.

This sequence joins TRBV6-6 and TRBJ2-5; D uncertain. CDR1 MNHNY and CDR2 SVGAGI come from the germline V gene (reference sequence). Trimming pared 8 bases from V and 5 bases from J, leaving 15 bases between. This CDR3 spans 13 amino acids. CDR3 sequence (DNA): TGTGCCAGCGCTAATCGGCGCGAGGAGACCCAGTACTTC. Protein product: CASANRREETQYF.

The V and J genes are TRBV24-1 and TRBJ2-3; possible D gene TRBD1, 5 bases. V was trimmed by 6 bases and J by 5 bases, leaving 11 bases between them. The CDR3 covers 13 residues. Looked up from germline, CDR1 is KGHDR and CDR2 is SFDVKD. In nucleotides, the CDR3 is TGTGCCACCAGTAAAGGGGATCGAGATACGCAGTATTTT. Amino acid sequence: CATSKGDRDTQYF.

The CDR3, as DNA: TGTGCCAGCAGCTCTACTAGCGGGCGATACAATGAGCAGTTCTTC. It specifies CASSSTSGRYNEQFF. V is TRBV7-3 and J is TRBJ2-1; 9 nucleotides align to TRBD2. Germline-derived CDR1 and CDR2 are SGHTA and FQGTGA. This CDR3 contains 15 residues. J was trimmed by 4 bases and V by 4 bases; bases with no gene match: 5.

This clone has only one observation. This chain uses TRBV11-2 with TRBJ1-1; 9 positions agree with TRBD1. This CDR3 comprises 13 residues. The V segment lost 1 base and the J segment 6 bases; nucleotides outside the gene matches: 0. Per germline, CDR1 SGHAT and CDR2 FQNNGV. The CDR3 reads CASSLGTGAEAFF. The CDR3, as DNA: TGTGCCAGCAGCTTAGGGACAGGGGCTGAAGCTTTCTTT.

The chain carries TRBV27 and TRBJ2-7; 10 bases align to TRBD1. V lost 2 bases and J lost 5; bases outside the gene matches: 6. This CDR3 comprises 15 residues. CDR1 is MNHEY, CDR2 SMNVEV, per germline (reference sequence). The CDR3 region is CASSLGTGVLNEQYF. As DNA, the CDR3 is TGTGCCAGCAGTTTAGGGACAGGGGTTCTGAACGAGCAGTACTTC.

V is TRBV7-3 and J is TRBJ2-1; D might be TRBD1 (5 bases). V dropped 3 bases and J dropped 6 bases, with 6 bases sitting between them. The germline V gene has CDR1 SGHTA and CDR2 FQGTGA. The length of the CDR3 is 12 residues. In nucleotides, the CDR3 is TGTGCCAGCAGCTTTGACAGCAATGAGCAGTTCTTC. Translated: CASSFDSNEQFF.

This clone appeared a single time. V gene TRBV29-1 combines with J gene TRBJ1-1; D is ambiguous. V lost 2 bases and J 7 bases, leaving 14 bases between the germline ends. CDR1 and CDR2 (germline): SQVTM, ANQGSEA. The CDR3 length is 13 residues. The CDR3 coding sequence is TGCAGCGTTGAAAGTCAGGCGGCCAATGAAGCTTTCTTT. Protein product: CSVESQAANEAFF.

The table lists this clone with a count of one. The chain is built from TRBV5-5 and TRBJ1-2; 8 bases are a match to TRBD1. CDR3 length: 14 residues. CDR1 is SGHKS, CDR2 YYEKEE, per germline (reference sequence). The V gene end was trimmed by 4 bases and the J gene end by 10 bases; junction bases not matched to a gene: 12. In DNA, the CDR3 is TGTGCCAGCAGCCCAGGACAGGGAAATAAGGACTACACCTTC. Translating gives CASSPGQGNKDYTF.

J is TRBJ2-3 and V is TRBV19; TRBD1 might be the D (5 bases). CDR3 length equals 14 residues. The ends were cut back, 3 bases at V and 0 bases at J, with 7 bases in the middle. Germline CDR1 reads LNHDA; CDR2 reads SQIVND (reference sequence). In DNA form, the CDR3 reads TGTGCCAGTAGTATGGCAGGGAGCACAGATACGCAGTATTTT. It translates to CASSMAGSTDTQYF. Together with reference TRBV19 and TRBJ2-3, the CDR3 gives the full variable domain: DGGITQSPKYLFRKEGQNVTLSCEQNLNHDAMYWYRQDPGQGLRLIYYSQIVNDFQKGDIAEGYSVSREKKESFPLTVTSAQKNPTAFYLCASSMAGSTDTQYFGPGTRLTVL.

The chain recombines TRBV20-1 with TRBJ1-5; D not certain. Germline V gives CDR1 DFQATT, CDR2 SNEGSKA (reference sequence). This CDR3 has 12 amino acids. V dropped 6 bases and J dropped 0 bases, with 6 bases sitting between them. CDR3: CSASGSNQPQHF. DNA for the CDR3: TGCAGTGCCAGTGGTAGCAATCAGCCCCAGCATTTT.

This clone was picked up one time. The rearrangement links TRBV5-1 to TRBJ1-5; 8 bases match TRBD1. Trimming at V came to 4 bases and at J to 4 bases, leaving 4 bases not matched to a gene. Germline CDR1 and CDR2: SGHRS and YFSETQ. This CDR3 spans 14 amino acids. The CDR3 reads CASSPGGRNQPQHF. The DNA of the CDR3 is TGCGCCAGCAGCCCAGGGGGCCGGAATCAGCCCCAGCATTTT.